This T cell receptor beta chain originates from a study of T cell responses to AZD1222 COVID-19 vaccine. Only in-frame clones appear in the TCRdb table, and some are missing; sequencing was by immunoSEQ multiplex PCR. The sample has 150,000 to 200,000 clones, approximately 94% seen once. From germline, CDR1 is GTSNPN and CDR2 SVGIG (reference sequence). The CDR3 is 14 residues long. Trimming cost V 3 bases and J 8 bases; bases outside gene matches: 11. The study, taken as a whole, reports: Researchers report vaccine-associated CD4 TCRs spanning spike, with dominance at 160-218 and 743-854. After two AZD1222 doses, spike-specific TCR breadth and depth rose versus day 0.

With respect to this clone: Its antigen is as yet unknown.

This receptor was obtained from an adult who received the AZD1222 COVID-19 vaccine. The chain recombines TRBV30 with TRBJ1-2, with 8 bases matching TRBD1. Material: peripheral blood, obtained 28 days after the second AZD1222 dose. The CDR3 sequence: CAWSLDRVDLGYTF. In DNA form, the CDR3 reads TGTGCCTGGAGCCTGGACAGGGTGGATCTGGGCTACACCTTC.